The T cell receptor (beta chain) described here comes from a study of blood T cell repertoires in COVID-19. Background on the study: The United States, Italy and Spain were the sources of the acute and convalescent COVID-19 samples. The analysed material was cDNA or gDNA that came from T cells, B-cell-depleted T cells, or PBMCs.

How the authors handled the data: Reference gene primer amplification gave estimated nucleated cell counts. Here immunoSEQ multiplex PCR was the method, and the copy in TCRdb shows in-frame clones only, minus some. D and trimming come from the DNA, and the V and J calls and clone size come from that table. The sample has 250,000 to 300,000 clones, approximately 85% seen once. V lost 3 bases and J lost 2; bases outside the gene matches: 6. In germline, CDR1 is LNHDA, CDR2 SQIVND (reference sequence). This CDR3 region has 16 residues. Sequenced input: peripheral blood. The V call is TRBV19, the J call TRBJ2-2; 7 bases match TRBD1. The receptor was derived from a woman aged 65 to 85 with acute or convalescent COVID-19. In DNA, the CDR3 is TGTGCCAGTAGTATCGGGGACAGAGTTAACACCGGGGAGCTGTTTTTT. Translated, it gives CASSIGDRVNTGELFF. The whole variable domain, remainder taken from reference TRBV19 and TRBJ2-2, is DGGITQSPKYLFRKEGQNVTLSCEQNLNHDAMYWYRQDPGQGLRLIYYSQIVNDFQKGDIAEGYSVSREKKESFPLTVTSAQKNPTAFYLCASSIGDRVNTGELFFGEGSRLTVL.